The 2 T cell receptor beta chains below all came from one sample that was sequenced in a study of patients and donors after allogeneic stem cell transplantation. TCRdb redid the calling of the RT-PCR reads with MiXCR, one entry per CDR3 protein. The data hold over 200,000 distinct CDR3 sequences, with over 30% observed a single time. Source material: blood, either unsorted or a sorted T cell fraction (not recorded which). These receptors were obtained from a human donor who was either an allogeneic HSCT recipient or a stem cell or donor lymphocyte infusion donor (not recorded which). It is not recorded whose cells these are; they may come from a transplant donor.

The chain recombines TRBV7-3 with TRBJ1-5; D gene uncertain. The CDR3 consists of 15 residues. The germline V gene encodes CDR1 SGHTA and CDR2 FQGTGA. V shed 5 bases and J shed 1 base, with 12 bases lying between them. The CDR3 loop is CASSPMGGSNQPQHF. CDR3 in DNA: TGTGCCAGCAGCCCAATGGGAGGAAGCAATCAGCCCCAGCATTTT.

This clonotype came up a few times. The V call is TRBV4-3, the J call TRBJ1-5; 8 nucleotides match TRBD1. The germline gives CDR1 LGHNA, CDR2 YSLEER. The CDR3 is made up of 18 amino acids. Losses at the gene ends were 0 bases for V and 7 bases for J; bases not matched to a gene: 14. The CDR3 spells CASSQDKVQGAGGQPQHF. The CDR3 region has the DNA TGCGCCAGCAGCCAAGATAAAGTGCAGGGGGCGGGAGGACAGCCCCAGCATTTT.